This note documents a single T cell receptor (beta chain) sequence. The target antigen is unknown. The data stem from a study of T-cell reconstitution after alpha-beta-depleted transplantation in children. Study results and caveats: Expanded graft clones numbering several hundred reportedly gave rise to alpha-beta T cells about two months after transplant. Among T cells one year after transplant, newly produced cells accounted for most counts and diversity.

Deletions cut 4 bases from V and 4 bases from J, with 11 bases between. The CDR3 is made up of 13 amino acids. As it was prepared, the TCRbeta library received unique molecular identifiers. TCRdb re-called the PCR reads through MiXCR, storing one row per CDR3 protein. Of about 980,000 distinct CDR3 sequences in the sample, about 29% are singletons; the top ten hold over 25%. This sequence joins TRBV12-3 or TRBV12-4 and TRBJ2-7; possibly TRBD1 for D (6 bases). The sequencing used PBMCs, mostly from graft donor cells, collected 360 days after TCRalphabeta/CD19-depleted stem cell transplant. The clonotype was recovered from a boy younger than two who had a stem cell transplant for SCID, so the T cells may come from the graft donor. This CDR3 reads CASSSGQIYEQYF. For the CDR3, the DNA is TGTGCCAGCAGTTCCGGACAGATTTACGAGCAGTACTTC.